This T cell receptor beta chain originates from a study of CD8 T cells in ankylosing spondylitis (dated by TCRdb to about 2017). Regarding the complete study: The study set out to find disease-linked TCR variants by profiling T cell receptor beta repertoires in ankylosing spondylitis patients and healthy donors. In total, the full study cohort was made up of roughly 110 healthy donors and more than 20 ankylosing spondylitis patients. Peripheral blood was sampled, and synovial fluid was additionally collected from ankylosing spondylitis patients. The paper as a whole reports these results and caveats: The disease-linked clones were reported to be significantly enriched in matched synovial fluid samples from ankylosing spondylitis patients. A TCR beta motif made up of several highly homologous amino acid variants appeared to be characteristic of blood from ankylosing spondylitis patients. Some TCR beta motif variants had previously been reported in synovial fluid and blood of reactive arthritis patients, which suggested common disease-initiation mechanisms. The disease-linked clones showed a CD8+ phenotype and occurred at relatively low frequencies in peripheral blood.

This clonotype was seen a few times. The target of this receptor is not known. No much larger clonotype is one base removed from it; base qualities were not supplied. The CDR3 sequence holds 15 residues, the cysteine and phenylalanine included. Of all the DNA, just the CDR3 is kept, 45 bases in frame from base 1. For this chain, trimming is 4 bases at the V end and 4 bases at the J end, and the number of junction bases without a gene match is 10. CDR1 SGHNT and CDR2 YYREEE are derived from the germline V gene (reference sequence). Sequencing relied on an Illumina HiSeq 2500. TCR beta libraries were prepared by quantitative 5'-RACE with molecular barcodes. Per the source publication's procedure: Disease-linked TCR variants were identified with a new computational method built on a probabilistic model of VDJ rearrangement. TCRdb reprocessing: public reads trimmed at Q25 with fastp, clones called with MiXCR, in-frame beta chains kept. Duplicate CDR3 protein sequences are folded into a single record with the most common DNA and genes. TCRdb's processing, not the study's, gives the V and J calls here. In all, the sample holds more than 150,000 distinct CDR3 sequences, and around 10% of those were seen once. About 29% of the sample is in the top ten clones.

Here the chain combines TRBV5-4 and TRBJ1-1, and 7 junction bases match TRBD1. Sequencing used blood, either unsorted or a sorted T cell fraction (not recorded which). This TCR came from a male donor with ankylosing spondylitis or in good health (not recorded which). The DNA is as follows: TGTGCCAGCAGCCATAAAGGGGGCCCCATCACTGAAGCTTTCTTT. Translation gives CASSHKGGPITEAFF.